This T cell receptor (beta chain) was captured by sequencing in a study of cytomegalovirus exposure and HLA in healthy donors. Background on the study: An analysis done earlier identified about 100 million unique TCR beta sequences from 190 million or so T cells.

CDR3 length equals 14 residues. V shed 1 base, J shed 6 bases, and the junction held 1 base outside the gene matches. Per germline, CDR1 SGHRS and CDR2 YFSETQ. Primers for the PCR totalled 60 Vbeta and 13 Jbeta. Clones were sequenced by immunoSEQ multiplex PCR, and TCRdb holds only the in-frame ones, with some missing. Of roughly 140,000 clones in the sample, over 80% are singletons; the top ten hold 3% to 3.5%. The TCR sequence derives from a male donor in good health and CMV-seronegative. Input material: PBMCs. The chain carries TRBV5-1 and TRBJ1-4; 9 bases align to TRBD1. CDR3 region: CASSLRTGDEKLFF. The CDR3 nucleotides read TGCGCCAGCAGCTTGAGGACAGGGGATGAAAAACTGTTTTTT.